The 6 T cell receptor beta chains listed next were all sequenced from one sample in a study of blood T cell repertoires in COVID-19. TCRdb's table, derived via immunoSEQ multiplex PCR, lists solely in-frame clones and lacks some. The data hold roughly 250,000 clones, with less than 90% observed a single time. Sequencing was performed on peripheral blood. These receptors were collected from a woman aged 25 to 39 with COVID-19, enrolled during active disease.

The CDR3 region has the DNA TGCGCCAGCAGTCAATACATTCACATTCAGTACTTC. Residues: CASSQYIHIQYF. The chain couples TRBV23-1 to TRBJ2-4, with D unresolved. TRBV23-1 is recorded as an ORF, its role being uncertain. The CDR3 runs to 12 residues. Trimming removed 1 base at V and 8 bases at J, with 6 bases between.

This clone showed up just a few times. The rearrangement uses TRBV29-1 and TRBJ1-1; D remains unclear. This CDR3 has 11 amino acids. The germline V gene has CDR1 SQVTM and CDR2 ANQGSEA. The germline V and J ends were trimmed by 8 bases and 6 bases, with 13 bases remaining between them. The CDR3 here is CSFKLVAEAFF. Written as DNA, the CDR3 is TGCAGCTTTAAACTTGTCGCTGAAGCTTTCTTT. The full variable domain, with the rest looked up from reference TRBV29-1 and TRBJ1-1, is SAVISQKPSRDICQRGTSLTIQCQVDSQVTMMFWYRQQPGQSLTLIATANQGSEATYESGFVIDKFPISRPNLTFSTLTVSNMSPEDSSIYLCSFKLVAEAFFGQGTRLTVV.

The chain combines TRBV7-9 with TRBJ1-5, with TRBD1 matching 8 bases. The CDR3 consists of 13 residues. Germline CDR1 and CDR2: SEHNR and FQNEAQ (reference sequence). V shed 5 bases, J shed 6 bases, and the junction held 3 bases outside the gene matches. The CDR3: CASSDDRGQPQHF. CDR3 coding DNA: TGTGCCAGCAGCGACGACAGGGGTCAGCCCCAGCATTTT. Full variable domain (missing parts from reference TRBV7-9 and TRBJ1-5): DTGVSQNPRHKITKRGQNVTFRCDPISEHNRLYWYRQTLGQGPEFLTYFQNEAQLEKSRLLSDRFSAERPKGSFSTLEIQRTEQGDSAMYLCASSDDRGQPQHFGDGTRLSIL.

The J gene is TRBJ1-1, the V gene TRBV6-5; the match to TRBD1 covers 9 bases. Looked up from germline, CDR1 is MNHEY and CDR2 is SVGAGI. The CDR3 totals 14 residues. V dropped 6 bases and J dropped 5; count of bases not matched to a gene: 7. In DNA, the CDR3 is TGTGCCAGCAGAAAGTCCGGGACAGGGACTGAAGCTTTCTTT. Protein product: CASRKSGTGTEAFF.

The chain links TRBV18 to TRBJ1-5; perhaps TRBD1 as D (5 bases). The V and J ends lost 3 bases and 2 bases respectively, with 17 bases between them. This CDR3 is built from 17 residues. Germline CDR1 and CDR2: KGHSH and LQKENI. In DNA form, the CDR3 reads TGTGCCAGCTCACCCCCCGGGGGGGTCTCGCGCAATCAGCCCCAGCATTTT. Its translation is CASSPPGGVSRNQPQHF.

V is TRBV2 and J is TRBJ1-1; D is perhaps TRBD1 (5 bases). Trimming cost V 6 bases and J 4 bases, with 15 bases left between them. This CDR3 contains 14 residues. The V gene's germline CDR1 is SNHLY and CDR2 FYNNEI. The chain's CDR3 is CASRTGGSGTEAFF. In nucleotides, the CDR3 is TGTGCCAGCAGAACCGGGGGTAGTGGCACTGAAGCTTTCTTT. The entire variable domain, with the rest obtained from reference TRBV2 and TRBJ1-1, is as follows: EPEVTQTPSHQVTQMGQEVILRCVPISNHLYFYWYRQILGQKVEFLVSFYNNEISEKSEIFDDQFSVERPDGSNFTLKIRSTKLEDSAMYFCASRTGGSGTEAFFGQGTRLTVV.